This TCR beta chain is from a study of PD-1 blockade in classical Hodgkin lymphoma. Time point specified: cycle 4 day 1 (C4D1), after five to seven weeks of nivolumab. Each patient relapsed following autologous stem cell transplantation, and prior brentuximab vedotin exposure differed. It was by magnetic negative selection that CD4+ T cells were purified from thawed PBMCs. Produced via immunoSEQ multiplex PCR; TCRdb's table is partial and in-frame only. The sample holds 25,000 to 30,000 clones; 65% to 85% are singletons and the top ten take 0.5% to 0.65%. Germline V gene lookup returns CDR1 SEHNR and CDR2 FQNEAQ (reference sequence). The ends were cut back, 5 bases at V and 5 bases at J, with 12 bases in the middle. This CDR3 comprises 13 residues.

The rearrangement uses TRBV7-9 and TRBJ1-2; D gene unclear. The receptor's source is a human donor with classical Hodgkin lymphoma. The sequencing used CD4+ T cells from blood, collected before the fourth cycle of nivolumab. The CDR3 nucleotides are TGTGCCAGCAGCAACCAGGCAAAATATGGCTACACCTTC. This codes for CASSNQAKYGYTF.